This entry features one TCR beta chain sequence. Its antigen remains unknown. Brentuximab vedotin exposure varied, and every patient relapsed after autologous stem cell transplantation. Best response was recorded as complete response, partial response or progressive disease. This sample was included in a study of PD-1 blockade in classical Hodgkin lymphoma. Overall study findings and caveats: Patients were excluded if nivolumab began under 1 year after ASCT (the autologous transplant).

Sequencing was performed with immunoSEQ multiplex PCR; in TCRdb, only in-frame clones are kept and a portion is missing. This table has 20,000 to 25,000 clones, around 67% appearing once. This TCR came from a human donor with classical Hodgkin lymphoma. This material consisted of peripheral blood mononuclear cells (PBMCs), taken before the second cycle of nivolumab.

The CDR3 sequence: CASSLGQGAHNEQFF. The CDR3 DNA is TGCGCCAGCAGCTTGGGACAGGGGGCCCACAATGAGCAGTTCTTC. The chain is built from TRBV5-1 and TRBJ2-1; TRBD1 agrees at 10 bases. The CDR3 runs to 15 residues. V lost 0 bases, J lost 5 bases, and 2 bases stayed unmatched. Germline V gene sequence: CDR1 SGHRS, CDR2 YFSETQ.